The clone carrying this T cell receptor (beta chain) turned up a few times. Its matching antigen is unknown. The data belong to a study of early T cells in non-severe SARS-CoV-2 infection. As for the study in general: Sequencing input comprised bulk RNA from unsorted whole blood; chain pairing was not available. Points from the study as a whole: The matching step, a VDJdb search, favored anti-spike CD8 responses and missed private and CD4 specificities.

Germline values: CDR1 SNHLY, CDR2 FYNNEI. Germline trimming cut 4 bases from V and 6 bases from J; bases unmatched to any gene: 13. The CDR3 is 17 amino acids. The library protocol tagged individual cDNA molecules with unique molecular identifiers. TCRdb independently ran MiXCR on the 5' RACE reads; one entry per CDR3 protein. The data contain roughly 75,000 distinct CDR3 sequences, roughly 9.6% of them singletons. Sequencing used whole blood. The receptor's source is an adult who was a healthcare worker with PCR-confirmed SARS-CoV-2 infection or an uninfected control (not recorded which). This sequence joins TRBV2 and TRBJ2-3, with 10 bases matching TRBD2. The CDR3 sequence is CASSVTTSGARLDTQYF. The CDR3, as DNA: TGTGCCAGCAGTGTGACAACTAGCGGGGCCAGGTTGGATACGCAGTATTTT.